This record covers a single TCR beta chain. Its antigen is as yet unknown. CDR1 is SGDLS, CDR2 YYNGEE, per germline. V gave up 3 bases and J gave up 4 bases, with 13 bases separating them. The CDR3 spans 14 residues. This specimen comes from a study of cytomegalovirus exposure and HLA in healthy donors. Study conclusions and caveats: Among CMV-associated TCR beta chains, most appeared HLA-restricted in a later analysis. Later examination showed HLA-associated TCR beta chains had greater clonal expansion than equally common others.

The PCR employed 60 Vbeta primers together with 13 Jbeta primers. This table comes from immunoSEQ multiplex PCR, and its TCRdb copy is limited to in-frame clones, with some not included. The repertoire holds 150,000 to 200,000 clones, with roughly 80% as singletons. Sequencing input: PBMCs. The chain recombines TRBV9 with TRBJ1-2; D possibly corresponds to TRBD1 (6 bases). This TCR was sampled from a boy under 18 in good health and CMV-seronegative. The CDR3 nucleotides read TGTGCCAGCAGCGACGCCAGGGGATTCTATGGCTACACCTTC. Its translation: CASSDARGFYGYTF. Drawing the rest from reference TRBV9 and TRBJ1-2, the complete variable domain is DSGVTQTPKHLITATGQRVTLRCSPRSGDLSVYWYQQSLDQGLQFLIQYYNGEERAKGNILERFSAQQFPDLHSELNLSSLELGDSALYFCASSDARGFYGYTFGSGTRLTVV.